This paragraph reports one T cell receptor beta chain. What it recognizes is unknown. The primer mix had 60 Vbeta and 13 Jbeta primers. Repertoires were generated with immunoSEQ multiplex PCR, while TCRdb's copy carries only in-frame clones and drops some. The data contain over 150,000 clones, about four fifths of them singletons. The data derive from a study of cytomegalovirus exposure and HLA in healthy donors. Study-wide results and caveats: The study put under 200 TCR beta chains on its list as cytomegalovirus-associated. CMV antigen specificity of three CMV-associated chains was confirmed in vitro.

The CDR3 spans 13 residues. V lost 2 bases to trimming and J lost 5 bases, with 9 bases between them. Germline-derived CDR1 and CDR2 are MNHNS and SASEGT. The source is a man between 18 and 35 years old in good health and CMV-seronegative. V and J are TRBV6-1 and TRBJ1-1; D remains ambiguous. Sequenced material: PBMCs. CDR3 sequence: CASSEIRETEAFF. CDR3 sequence (DNA): TGTGCCAGCAGTGAAATTCGAGAAACTGAAGCTTTCTTT.